A single sample is the source of the 27 T cell receptor beta chains below, sequenced in a study of type 1 and type 2 diabetes patients. Amplification started from genomic DNA. Multiplex PCR with 30 forward and 13 reverse primers amplified the TCR beta CDR3. TCRdb redid the calling of the multiplex PCR reads with MiXCR, one entry per CDR3 protein. Among around 300,000 distinct CDR3 sequences listed, approximately 50% were seen once. What was sequenced was peripheral blood mononuclear cells (PBMCs). The receptors come from a man aged 18 to 35 with type 2 diabetes.

A single count supports this clonotype. This chain links TRBV7-8 with TRBJ2-5; possibly TRBD2 for D (5 bases). CDR1 is SGHVS and CDR2 is FQNEAQ in the germline V gene. Trimming stripped 3 bases from V and 3 bases from J, with 8 bases between. This CDR3 is built from 13 residues. CDR3 DNA sequence: TGTGCCAGCAGCTTTGAGAGGGAAGAGACCCAGTACTTC. This translates into CASSFEREETQYF.

J is TRBJ2-7 and V is TRBV20-1; no clear D. The CDR3 spans 13 residues. The germline V and J ends were trimmed by 3 bases and 3 bases, with 12 bases remaining between them. Germline V CDR1 and CDR2: DFQATT, SNEGSKA (reference sequence). The CDR3 DNA is TGCAGTGCTAGGGCCAACATTATCTACGAGCAGTACTTC. As protein: CSARANIIYEQYF.

V is TRBV14 and J is TRBJ1-1; 10 bases match TRBD1. This CDR3 is 15 amino acids long. CDR1 and CDR2 (germline): SGHDN, FVKESK. V lost 5 bases to trimming and J lost 6 bases; unmatched junction nucleotides: 9. CDR3 nucleotides: TGTGCCAGCAGCGTAGGACAGGGGGTTTGGGCTGAAGCTTTCTTT. Translated: CASSVGQGVWAEAFF.

This clonotype was detected only once. This rearrangement joins TRBV30 to TRBJ1-1; the match to TRBD1 covers 7 bases. The CDR3 loop spans 16 amino acids. The germline gives CDR1 GTSNPN, CDR2 SVGIG (reference sequence). Losses at the gene ends were 1 base for V and 1 base for J; bases not matched to a gene: 9. CDR3 coding DNA: TGTGCCTGGAGTGCCGGAGCCCAGGGGGAGAACACTGAAGCTTTCTTT. This encodes CAWSAGAQGENTEAFF.

The chain is built from TRBV30 and TRBJ2-7; D could derive from TRBD1 or TRBD2 (7 bases each). V gave up 5 bases and J gave up 4 bases, with 21 bases separating them. Germline loops: CDR1 GTSNPN, CDR2 SVGIG (reference sequence). CDR3 length equals 15 residues. The CDR3 region has the DNA TGTGCCTGGTCTCAGGGGGGAGGGCCTAAATACGAGCAGTACTTC. Protein product: CAWSQGGGPKYEQYF.

The chain employs TRBV7-6 and TRBJ1-2, with 12 bases lining up with TRBD1. CDR1 and CDR2 (germline): SGHVS, FNYEAQ. This CDR3 contains 16 residues. With V trimmed by 5 bases and J by 3 bases, 7 bases remained unmatched. As DNA, the CDR3 is TGTGCCAGCAGCCAAGGGACAGGGGGCCTTGACTATGGCTACACCTTC. The encoded protein is CASSQGTGGLDYGYTF.

The CDR3 DNA is TGCGCCAGCAGTCCCGAGGGTAGGGGGCGAGCTTTCTTT. It translates to CASSPEGRGRAFF. This chain joins TRBV5-1 and TRBJ1-1; 7 bases are a match to TRBD1. This CDR3 region has 13 residues. V gave up 5 bases and J gave up 10 bases; unmatched junction bases: 11. The germline V gene has CDR1 SGHRS and CDR2 YFSETQ. The variable domain in full, with the rest retrieved from reference TRBV5-1 and TRBJ1-1, is KAGVTQTPRYLIKTRGQQVTLSCSPISGHRSVSWYQQTPGQGLQFLFEYFSETQRNKGNFPGRFSGRQFSNSRSEMNVSTLELGDSALYLCASSPEGRGRAFFGQGTRLTVV.

The chain joins TRBV19 to TRBJ2-7, with TRBD1 matching over 8 bases. V shed 3 bases, J shed 2 bases, and the junction held 3 bases outside the gene matches. Per the germline V gene, CDR1 is LNHDA and CDR2 is SQIVND (reference sequence). The CDR3 totals 14 residues. The CDR3 DNA sequence: TGTGCCAGTAGTATTTCGGGACAGGCCTACGAGCAGTACTTC. The encoded protein is CASSISGQAYEQYF.

The chain uses TRBV29-1 and TRBJ1-1, with 9 bases matching TRBD1. Germline assignment: CDR1 SQVTM and CDR2 ANQGSEA. CDR3 length equals 12 residues. With V trimmed by 3 bases and J by 10 bases, 6 bases remained unmatched. The CDR3: CSVDYRGLGAFF. The CDR3 region has the DNA TGCAGCGTTGACTACAGGGGGCTGGGAGCTTTCTTT.

This chain joins TRBV10-3 and TRBJ2-1, with 7 bases lining up with TRBD1. CDR1 and CDR2 (germline): ENHRY, SYGVKD. This CDR3 contains 15 residues. The V gene end was trimmed by 2 bases and the J gene end by 8 bases; junction bases not matched to a gene: 9. Written as DNA, the CDR3 is TGTGCCATCAGTGAGGCACAGGGGAGAGGCGATGAGCAGTTCTTC. Residues: CAISEAQGRGDEQFF.

The chain employs TRBV2 and TRBJ1-2; possible D gene TRBD1, 6 bases. Germline CDR1 is SNHLY and CDR2 is FYNNEI. V was trimmed by 7 bases and J by 6 bases, leaving 21 bases between them. The CDR3 is 15 amino acids. CDR3: CASNTGPLTLDGYTF. The DNA for the CDR3 is TGTGCCAGCAACACAGGGCCCCTCACCTTGGATGGCTACACCTTC.

This chain uses TRBV9 with TRBJ2-3, with D tentatively TRBD2 (6 bases). V lost 4 bases and J 4 bases, leaving 13 bases between the germline ends. CDR1 and CDR2 (germline): SGDLS, YYNGEE. CDR3 length: 14 residues. Written as DNA, the CDR3 is TGTGCCAGCAGCACCCCGAGGGAGGCAGATACGCAGTATTTT. Amino acids: CASSTPREADTQYF.

V is TRBV27 and J is TRBJ1-4; D is ambiguous. Germline CDR1 and CDR2: MNHEY and SMNVEV (reference sequence). The CDR3 covers 14 residues. Deletions cut 5 bases from V and 5 bases from J, with 12 bases between. CDR3: CASSRQKDNEKLFF. The CDR3 bases are TGTGCCAGCAGTCGGCAAAAGGACAATGAAAAACTGTTTTTT. Variable domain in full (rest from reference TRBV27 and TRBJ1-4): EAQVTQNPRYLITVTGKKLTVTCSQNMNHEYMSWYRQDPGLGLRQIYYSMNVEVTDKGDVPEGYKVSRKEKRNFPLILESPSPNQTSLYFCASSRQKDNEKLFFGSGTQLSVL.

This clonotype showed up just a few times. The chain couples TRBV7-6 to TRBJ2-5, with 11 bases that match TRBD2. Germline V gene lookup returns CDR1 SGHVS and CDR2 FNYEAQ. CDR3 length: 16 amino acids. The junction had 5 bases not matched to a gene; V was cut back by 1 base and J by 4 bases. The CDR3 nucleotides are TGTGCCAGCAGCTTAGGTCTAGCGGGAGGTGGAGAGACCCAGTACTTC. Translating gives CASSLGLAGGGETQYF.

This chain links TRBV20-1 with TRBJ1-6, with a possible D match to TRBD1 (5 bases). Germline CDR1 DFQATT, CDR2 SNEGSKA (reference sequence). The CDR3 has 12 residues. Trimming shortened V by 6 bases and J by 8 bases, and 11 bases separated the two germline ends. Here the CDR3 reads CSARGMYSPLHF. The CDR3 nucleotides read TGCAGTGCGCGGGGGATGTATTCACCCCTCCACTTT.

The rearrangement uses TRBV10-3 and TRBJ1-6; the match to TRBD1 covers 9 bases. Trimming took 0 bases from V and 8 from J; bases not matched to a gene: 8. Per germline, CDR1 ENHRY and CDR2 SYGVKD. The CDR3 has 17 amino acids. The CDR3: CAISESGQGRRDSPLHF. The DNA for the CDR3 is TGTGCCATCAGTGAGTCTGGACAGGGGAGGCGTGATTCACCCCTCCACTTT.

This clonotype was counted ten times or more. The rearrangement links TRBV15 to TRBJ1-4, with D perhaps TRBD1 (5 bases). V gave up 5 bases and J gave up 6 bases, with 7 bases separating them. The CDR3 is 12 residues long. Germline CDR1 is LNHNV and CDR2 is YYDKDF (reference sequence). The CDR3 region is CATSVTDEKLFF. CDR3 bases: TGTGCCACCAGCGTGACAGATGAAAAACTGTTTTTT.

This clonotype appeared a few times. The genes are TRBV24-1 and TRBJ1-1; D remains ambiguous. Deletions cut 5 bases from V and 4 bases from J, with 10 bases between. Germline V lookup: CDR1 KGHDR, CDR2 SFDVKD. This CDR3 has 13 amino acids. DNA of the CDR3: TGTGCCACCAGTGGTCCACTGGGCACTGAAGCTTTCTTT. It specifies CATSGPLGTEAFF.

The chain joins TRBV27 to TRBJ2-1, with 8 bases identical to TRBD2. This CDR3 is built from 14 residues. Germline V gene sequence: CDR1 MNHEY, CDR2 SMNVEV (reference sequence). With V trimmed by 8 bases and J by 7 bases, 10 bases remained unmatched. The CDR3 DNA follows: TGTGCCAGCGGAAGTGAGCGGGGGTCTAATGAGCAGTTCTTC. Its translation is CASGSERGSNEQFF.

The CDR3 nucleotides are TGTGCCAGCAGTTTTCGACAGGGGTGGGGGACCCAGTACTTC. Amino acid sequence: CASSFRQGWGTQYF. This chain links TRBV12-3 or TRBV12-4 with TRBJ2-5; 8 bases agree with TRBD1. There are 14 residues in the CDR3. With 3 bases clipped from V and 7 bases from J, the junction kept 7 bases outside the gene matches.

The rearrangement uses TRBV6-5 and TRBJ2-7; D remains unclear. Germline CDR1 reads MNHEY; CDR2 reads SVGAGI. The CDR3 consists of 17 residues. The V end lost 6 bases, the J end lost 5 bases, and 26 bases lay between the germline ends. The CDR3 loop reads CASSRTRETYSPHEQYF. The DNA of the CDR3 is TGTGCCAGCAGCCGCACACGAGAAACCTATTCCCCTCACGAGCAGTACTTC.

This clonotype has more than one count but fewer than ten. The V gene is TRBV14, the J gene TRBJ1-2, with D possibly TRBD1 on 6 matching bases. This CDR3 region has 16 residues. With 0 bases removed from V and 8 bases from J, the gap between germline ends came to 19 bases. CDR1 is SGHDN and CDR2 is FVKESK in the germline V gene. The CDR3 coding sequence is TGTGCCAGCAGCCAAGAACACTGGTCAGGGGTACGCGGCTACACCTTC. Encoded protein: CASSQEHWSGVRGYTF. The whole variable domain, remainder taken from reference TRBV14 and TRBJ1-2, is EAGVTQFPSHSVIEKGQTVTLRCDPISGHDNLYWYRRVMGKEIKFLLHFVKESKQDESGMPNNRFLAERTGGTYSTLKVQPAELEDSGVYFCASSQEHWSGVRGYTFGSGTRLTVV.

This clonotype was picked up a small number of times. The rearrangement links TRBV20-1 to TRBJ1-4; unclear D gene. The CDR3 is 14 residues long. V shed 7 bases and J shed 7 bases, with 19 bases lying between them. Germline assignment: CDR1 DFQATT and CDR2 SNEGSKA (reference sequence). Here the CDR3 reads CSVESSSKGEKLFF. CDR3 bases: TGCAGTGTGGAGTCGTCGTCGAAGGGTGAAAAACTGTTTTTT.

A remark on this clonotype: One end of the junction fails to match germline, which may point to a read error. The chain carries TRBV5-1 and TRBJ2-3, with no clear D. Germline V lookup: CDR1 SGHRS, CDR2 YFSETQ. This CDR3 is built from 13 residues. The CDR3 DNA follows: TGTGCCAGCAGCACCCTTAGCACAGATACGCAGTATTTT. It is translated as CASSTLSTDTQYF.

This clonotype was seen only a few times. The chain uses TRBV29-1 and TRBJ2-5; no reliable D call. CDR1 is SQVTM and CDR2 is ANQGSEA in the germline V gene. This CDR3 is built from 11 residues. With 5 bases removed from V and 5 bases from J, the gap between germline ends came to 9 bases. The CDR3: CSVQTLETQYF. The CDR3 DNA is TGCAGCGTTCAGACCCTGGAGACCCAGTACTTC.

The chain is built from TRBV20-1 and TRBJ1-1, with 7 bases lining up with TRBD1. Germline CDR1 and CDR2: DFQATT and SNEGSKA (reference sequence). V gave up 6 bases and J gave up 4 bases; unmatched junction bases: 11. This CDR3 spans 14 amino acids. The CDR3 loop is CSAERKGAVTEAFF. The CDR3 DNA sequence: TGCAGTGCGGAAAGGAAGGGGGCGGTCACTGAAGCTTTCTTT.

V usage is TRBV7-2 and J usage is TRBJ2-3; tentatively, D is TRBD1 or TRBD2 (5 bases each). Germline V gene sequence: CDR1 SGHTA, CDR2 FQGNSA. The CDR3 is made up of 16 amino acids. Trimming stripped 4 bases from V and 2 bases from J, with 16 bases between. The CDR3 DNA reads TGTGCCAGCAGCTCCCCCCCCTTGGGGGTCACAGATACGCAGTATTTT. Residues: CASSSPPLGVTDTQYF.